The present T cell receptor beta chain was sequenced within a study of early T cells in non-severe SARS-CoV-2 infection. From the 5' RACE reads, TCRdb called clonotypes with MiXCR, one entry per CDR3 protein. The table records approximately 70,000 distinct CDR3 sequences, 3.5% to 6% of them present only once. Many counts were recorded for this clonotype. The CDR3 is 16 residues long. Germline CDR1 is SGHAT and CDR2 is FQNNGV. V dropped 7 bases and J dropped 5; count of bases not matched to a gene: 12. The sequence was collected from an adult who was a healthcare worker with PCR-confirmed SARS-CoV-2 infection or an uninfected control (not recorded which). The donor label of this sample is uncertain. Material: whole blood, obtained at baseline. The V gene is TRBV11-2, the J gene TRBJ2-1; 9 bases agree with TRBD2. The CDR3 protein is CASITNGLAINNEQFF. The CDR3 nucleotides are TGTGCCAGCATCACAAACGGACTAGCGATAAACAATGAGCAGTTCTTC.